This entry is about one T cell receptor (beta chain). Original analysis: Amplification of reference gene primers was used by the study to estimate nucleated cell counts. Measured with immunoSEQ multiplex PCR; TCRdb has only the in-frame clones, and not every one. The V and J calls and clone size come from that table; D and trimming were worked out from the DNA. Of hundreds of thousands of clones listed, approximately 80% are singletons. Trimming removed 0 bases from V and 0 bases from J; junction bases left unmatched: 2. Germline assignment: CDR1 LGHNA and CDR2 YNFKEQ. The CDR3 runs to 17 residues. Across 20 to 25 US areas, participants ranged in age from roughly 18 to 95 years. Clinical history reported by participants formed the basis on which cohorts were assigned. This record comes from a study of blood T cell repertoires in COVID-19. For the study at large: Nucleic acid was either cDNA or gDNA, and it came from T cells, B-cell-depleted T cells, or PBMCs.

The TCR sequence derives from a young man with acute COVID-19. The V and J genes are TRBV4-2 and TRBJ1-3; TRBD1 matches at 10 bases. Input material: PBMCs or T cells enriched from blood (not recorded which). The CDR3, as DNA: TGTGCCAGCAGCCAAGAAGGGACAGGGGCCTCTGGAAACACCATATATTTT. This encodes CASSQEGTGASGNTIYF.